This T cell receptor (beta chain) was sequenced during a study of beta chain features in type 1 diabetes. Study conclusions and caveats: When Type 1 diabetes patients were examined, their TCRB CDR3s proved moderately but significantly shorter in all four CD4+ subsets.

Of the isolated RNA, all was reverse transcribed, and so the sequenced material was expressed TCRB transcripts. Sequencing used immunoSEQ multiplex PCR; TCRdb keeps in-frame clones, though not all of them. The data hold 680,000 or so clones, with 13% observed a single time. On this clone: Its specificity is unknown.

The CDR3 runs to 12 residues. Trimming shortened V by 0 bases and J by 7 bases, and 7 bases separated the two germline ends. The germline V gene encodes CDR1 SGHRS and CDR2 YFSETQ. The chain couples TRBV5-1 to TRBJ2-5; D gene ambiguous. This TCR was sampled from a man younger than 35 with type 1 diabetes. Sequencing input: naive CD4+ T cells from blood. CDR3 nucleotide sequence: TGCGCCAGCAGCTTGGTTCTGGGGACCCAGTACTTC. Protein sequence: CASSLVLGTQYF.